This T cell receptor beta chain was identified in a study of cytomegalovirus exposure and HLA in healthy donors. Regarding this clone: Antigen: not known. An end of the junction does not agree with germline; a read error may underlie this.

Study-level findings and limits: Presence/absence analyses supposed approximately even sequencing depth among donors. The authors later linked a missense DCLRE1C variant to TCR beta V- and J-gene trimming.

CDR3 length equals 14 residues. Germline CDR1 reads SGHAT; CDR2 reads FQNNGV. A multiplex PCR was run with 60 Vbeta primers and 13 Jbeta primers. In the authors' methods: In a later analysis, some 80 million unique TCR beta chains included roughly 11 million shared by two or more donors. Profiling relied on immunoSEQ multiplex PCR, and the TCRdb table lists in-frame clones only, not all of them. V and J calls and clone size are as listed in that table; D and trimming were resolved from the DNA. The table lists approximately 54,000 clones. This receptor was obtained from a woman in her 40s in good health and CMV-seronegative. Sequencing used PBMCs. The gene calls are TRBV11-2 and TRBJ1-3; 7 bases align to TRBD1. Here the CDR3 DNA reads TGTGCCAGCAGCCCCCGACAGGGTTGGAACAACATATATTTT. It yields the protein CASSPRQGWNNIYF.